What follows are 16 T cell receptor beta chains derived from one specimen sequenced in a study of T cells in Graves' hyperthyroidism and ophthalmopathy. It was RNA transcripts that yielded the amplified TCR beta CDR3 regions. The TCR CDR3 first-round RT-PCR relied on the HTBI primer set. TCRdb re-called the multiplex PCR reads with MiXCR, one entry per CDR3 protein. The data contain some 530,000 distinct CDR3 sequences, around a fifth of them singletons. Material for sequencing was blood. Receptor source: a woman aged 70-85 years with Graves' ophthalmopathy.

This clonotype occurred many times. The rearrangement uses TRBV20-1 and TRBJ2-7, with 9 bases matching TRBD1. The CDR3 has 13 residues. V trimming: 6 bases; J trimming: 3 bases; junction bases outside the gene matches: 6. Germline V gene data show CDR1 as DFQATT and CDR2 as SNEGSKA (reference sequence). CDR3: CSAQAGQGYEQYF. As DNA, the CDR3 is TGCAGTGCCCAGGCGGGACAGGGCTACGAGCAGTACTTC.

This clonotype has just a few counts. This rearrangement joins TRBV19 to TRBJ1-2, with a possible D match to TRBD1 (5 bases). Deletions cut 4 bases from V and 3 bases from J, with 18 bases between. The CDR3 spans 16 residues. Germline lookup yields CDR1 LNHDA and CDR2 SQIVND (reference sequence). The CDR3 region is CASSKLTGSSDYGYTF. DNA for the CDR3: TGTGCCAGTAGTAAGCTAACAGGAAGCTCGGACTATGGCTACACCTTC.

This clonotype was counted between two and nine times. This chain uses TRBV6-2 or TRBV6-3 with TRBJ2-7; perhaps TRBD1 as D (5 bases). The CDR3 spans 13 residues. Germline lookup yields CDR1 MNHEY and CDR2 SVGEGT. Trimming removed 2 bases at V and 3 bases at J, with 8 bases between. The CDR3 DNA sequence: TGTGCCAGCAGTTACCGGACATTCTACGAGCAGTACTTC. Its translation: CASSYRTFYEQYF.

This clonotype came up a few times. The chain is built from TRBV11-3 and TRBJ2-2, with D possibly matching TRBD1 (6 bases). V was clipped by 4 bases and J by 5 bases, with 11 bases between them. Germline assignment: CDR1 SGHNT and CDR2 YENEEA. The CDR3 is 14 residues long. CDR3 coding DNA: TGTGCCAGCAGCTCGCGCAGGGGTACCGGGGAGCTGTTTTTT. As protein: CASSSRRGTGELFF.

This rearrangement joins TRBV28 to TRBJ2-7, with D possibly called TRBD1 or TRBD2 (7 bases each). CDR1 is MDHEN and CDR2 is SYDVKM in the germline V gene. The CDR3 length is 16 residues. V gave up 5 bases and J gave up 2 bases, with 19 bases separating them. CDR3 protein: CASSPRGRGPAYEQYF. CDR3 DNA: TGTGCCAGCAGTCCCCGGGGGAGGGGGCCCGCCTACGAGCAGTACTTC.

The V gene is TRBV3-1, the J gene TRBJ2-1; 7 bases are shared with TRBD2. This CDR3 contains 12 residues. J was trimmed by 15 bases and V by 2 bases; bases with no gene match: 7. Germline V CDR1 and CDR2: LGHDT, YNNKEL (reference sequence). CDR3 residues: CASSQPGGGLFF. CDR3 in DNA: TGTGCCAGCAGCCAACCCGGGGGAGGGCTGTTCTTC.

This clonotype was recorded many times. The CDR3 spells CASSLEPGSSYEQYF. CDR3 nucleotide sequence: TGTGCCAGCAGTTTAGAACCGGGTTCCTCCTACGAGCAGTACTTC. This chain links TRBV12-3 or TRBV12-4 with TRBJ2-7, with D uncertain. Trimming left V 1 base short and J 0 bases short, with 10 bases between. CDR3 length: 15 residues.

This clonotype has just a few counts. The chain recombines TRBV12-3 or TRBV12-4 with TRBJ2-2; D unresolved. This CDR3 is 13 amino acids long. V was shortened by 0 bases and J by 5 bases, with 4 bases between the two germline ends. Written as DNA, the CDR3 is TGTGCCAGCAGTTTAGCGACAACCGGGGAGCTGTTTTTT. Protein sequence: CASSLATTGELFF.

V is TRBV7-2 and J is TRBJ2-2, with a possible D match to TRBD1 (6 bases). Germline CDR1 SGHTA, CDR2 FQGNSA. V lost 6 bases, J lost 4 bases, and 12 bases lay in between. The CDR3 is made up of 14 amino acids. This CDR3 is CASSPGTSTGELFF. As DNA, the CDR3 is TGTGCCAGCAGTCCCGGGACAAGCACCGGGGAGCTGTTTTTT. Complete variable domain (other parts from reference TRBV7-2 and TRBJ2-2): GAGVSQSPSNKVTEKGKDVELRCDPISGHTALYWYRQSLGQGLEFLIYFQGNSAPDKSGLPSDRFSAERTGGSVSTLTIQRTQQEDSAVYLCASSPGTSTGELFFGEGSRLTVL.

To note about this clonotype: With a much larger clone just one base away, this may be a read error. The rearrangement links TRBV7-2 to TRBJ2-7; 11 bases match TRBD2. The J call is uncertain, as TRBJ2-1 better fits the DNA end. Germline assignment: CDR1 SGHTA and CDR2 FQGNSA. The CDR3 runs 15 residues. In DNA, the CDR3 is TGTGCCAGCAGCTTAATGCTAGCGGGAGGCTACGAGCAGTTCTTC. Its translation: CASSLMLAGGYEQFF.

This clonotype was found many times. This chain links TRBV20-1 with TRBJ2-7; D unclear. This CDR3 spans 12 amino acids. Trimming took off 0 bases at V and 6 bases at J, with 9 bases between the two ends. Germline values: CDR1 DFQATT, CDR2 SNEGSKA (reference sequence). The CDR3: CSARDGPVEQYF. The CDR3 DNA is TGCAGTGCTAGAGACGGACCCGTCGAGCAGTACTTC.

This clonotype came up many times. V and J are TRBV28 and TRBJ1-4, with D perhaps TRBD1 (5 bases). Trimming took 1 base from V and 8 from J, leaving 8 bases between them. CDR1 and CDR2 from the germline V gene are MDHEN and SYDVKM. There are 13 residues in the CDR3. Written as DNA, the CDR3 is TGTGCCAGCAGTTTATCAGGGCAGGAAAAACTGTTTTTT. It encodes CASSLSGQEKLFF.

The chain recombines TRBV6-2 or TRBV6-3 with TRBJ2-2; 13 bases are a match to TRBD2. This CDR3 contains 19 residues. Trimming at V came to 6 bases and at J to 3 bases, leaving 13 bases not matched to a gene. Germline loops: CDR1 MNHEY, CDR2 SVGEGT. This chain's CDR3 is CASSSFRLAGGTHTGELFF. CDR3 nucleotides: TGTGCCAGCAGCTCGTTCCGACTAGCGGGAGGAACCCACACCGGGGAGCTGTTTTTT.

Regarding this clonotype: At one end, the junction sequence differs from germline, possibly due to a read error. The V call is TRBV2, the J call TRBJ2-7; 9 nucleotides agree with TRBD1. CDR1 is SNHLY and CDR2 is FYNNEI in the germline V gene. The CDR3 extends over 13 amino acids. CDR3 coding DNA: TGTGCCAGCAGCGGGACAGGGTTTAGCGAGCAGTGCTTC. This codes for CASSGTGFSEQCF.

Points on this clonotype: This sequence may be a read error, since a much larger clone differs from it by one base. The chain links TRBV20-1 to TRBJ1-1; D may be TRBD1 (6 bases). Looked up from germline, CDR1 is DFQATT and CDR2 is SNEGSKA (reference sequence). The CDR3 has 16 amino acids. Trimming pared 6 bases from V and 6 bases from J, leaving 26 bases between. The CDR3 DNA follows: TGCAGTGCCCTAAGCCGGGTCCCAGGGGTGATCGCTGAAGCTTTCTTT. Translated: CSALSRVPGVIAEAFF.

V and J are TRBV20-1 and TRBJ1-3; tentatively, D is TRBD1 (6 bases). The germline V and J ends were trimmed by 5 bases and 4 bases, with 12 bases remaining between them. The germline gives CDR1 DFQATT, CDR2 SNEGSKA (reference sequence). The CDR3 spans 13 residues. CDR3 amino acids: CSARDIRGNTIYF. The CDR3 bases are TGCAGTGCTCGGGACATAAGAGGAAACACCATATATTTT.